A selection of T cell receptor beta chains follows, all from one sample in a study of identical twins. TCRdb re-analysed the 5' RACE reads in MiXCR, keeping a single row per CDR3 protein. The sample contains some 240,000 distinct CDR3 sequences, over 9.5% of which appear only once. The specimen sequenced was memory T cells sorted from blood. The source of these receptors is a man aged 45-65 years in good health. CDR3s include the opening cysteine and the closing phenylalanine or tryptophan. Fields, in order: V gene, CDR3 protein.

TRBV5-1 CASSWGQGAELFF
TRBV7-3 CASSLRGLAGNYNEQFF
TRBV5-1 CASSPSLPSGANVLTF
TRBV11-2 CASSKTLTINEKLFF
TRBV5-1 CASSSTGGAAEAFF
TRBV19 CASSIARDSYEQYF
TRBV12-3/TRBV12-4 CASSGGTSSPSTDTQYF
TRBV4-3 CASSRGKGPNNEQFF
TRBV19 CASSGRRANEKLFF
TRBV7-2 CASSLAGNTYNEQFF